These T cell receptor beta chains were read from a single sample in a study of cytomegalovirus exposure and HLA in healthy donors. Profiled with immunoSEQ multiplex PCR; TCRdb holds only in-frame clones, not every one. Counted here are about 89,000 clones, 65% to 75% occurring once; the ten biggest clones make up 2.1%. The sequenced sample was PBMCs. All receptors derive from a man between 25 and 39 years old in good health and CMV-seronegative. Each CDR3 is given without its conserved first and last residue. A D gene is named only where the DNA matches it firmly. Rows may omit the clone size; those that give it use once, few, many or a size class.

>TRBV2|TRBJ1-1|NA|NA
ASRERGAF
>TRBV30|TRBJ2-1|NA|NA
AWSPVTATSYNEQF
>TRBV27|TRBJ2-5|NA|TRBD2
ASSSQGLAGLVAQY
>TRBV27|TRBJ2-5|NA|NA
ASSFQGETQY
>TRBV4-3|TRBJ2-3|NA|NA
ASSQDRRVTTDTQY
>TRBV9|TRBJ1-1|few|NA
ASSTTAGLDTEAF
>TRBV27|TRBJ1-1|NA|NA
ASSSGIGPVTEAF
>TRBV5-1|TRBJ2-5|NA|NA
ASSKGEFVATQY
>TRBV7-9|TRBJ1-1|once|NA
SSSWGGTEAF
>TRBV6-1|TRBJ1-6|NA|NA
ASSEATFIVANFYNSPLH
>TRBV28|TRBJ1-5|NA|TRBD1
ATGTAISNQPQH
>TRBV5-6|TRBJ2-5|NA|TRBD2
ASSEELAEETQY
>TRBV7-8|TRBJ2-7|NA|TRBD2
ASSPGTSGGWYEQY
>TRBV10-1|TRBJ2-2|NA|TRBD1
ASRQGSGTGELF
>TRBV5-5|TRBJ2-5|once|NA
ASSLANRQETQY
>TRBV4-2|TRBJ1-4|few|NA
ASSQESQGREKLF
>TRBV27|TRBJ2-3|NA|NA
ASSLSIGSMDTQY
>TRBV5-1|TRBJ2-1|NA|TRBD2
ASTFGTSGYYNEQF
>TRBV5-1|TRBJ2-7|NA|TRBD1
ASTLLPGQGEQY
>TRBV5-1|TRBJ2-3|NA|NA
ASSLVSSTDTQY
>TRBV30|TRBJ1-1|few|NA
ASSGMNTEAF
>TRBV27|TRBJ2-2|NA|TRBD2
ASSPLAGAGTGELF
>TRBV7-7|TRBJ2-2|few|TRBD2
ASRLLAGGPGELF
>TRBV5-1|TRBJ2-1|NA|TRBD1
ASRRDRDTTGEQF
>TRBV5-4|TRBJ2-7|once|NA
ASRNRDTQLYEQY
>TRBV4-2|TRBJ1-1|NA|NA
ASSQTAGLSTEAF
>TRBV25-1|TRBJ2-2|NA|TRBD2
ASSEESTSGYTGELF
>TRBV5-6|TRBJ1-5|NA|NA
ASSSDTNQPQH
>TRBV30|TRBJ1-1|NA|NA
AWDRGINTEAF
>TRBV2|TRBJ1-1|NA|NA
ASSEGWRGPTEAF
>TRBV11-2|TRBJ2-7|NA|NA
ASSLGSPGYEQY
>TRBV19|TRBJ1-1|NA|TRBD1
ASIPDRGLQAF
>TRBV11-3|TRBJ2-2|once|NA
ASSPGDTGELF
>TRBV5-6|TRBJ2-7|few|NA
ASSYPGSGYEQY
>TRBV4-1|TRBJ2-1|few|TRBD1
ASSLTGGEQF
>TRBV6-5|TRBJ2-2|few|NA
ASSYSSGLGTGELF
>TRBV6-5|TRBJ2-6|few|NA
ASRRLSSGANVLT
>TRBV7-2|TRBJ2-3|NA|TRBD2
ATRGKAGSSGTDTQY
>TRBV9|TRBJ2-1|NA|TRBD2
ASTLAGANEQF
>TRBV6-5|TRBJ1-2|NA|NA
ASSYPRGRVRGGYT
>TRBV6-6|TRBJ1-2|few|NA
ASSYSEQGGHGYT
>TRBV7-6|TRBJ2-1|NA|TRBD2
ASSPLTSGAYNEQF
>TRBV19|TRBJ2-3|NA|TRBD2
ASSVQRGADTQY
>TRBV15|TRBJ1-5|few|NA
ATEGDSNQPQH
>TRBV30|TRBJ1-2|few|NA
AWSLGVSYT
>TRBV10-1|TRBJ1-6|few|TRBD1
ASKTGGPNSPLH
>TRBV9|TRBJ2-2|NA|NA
ASSVRVVNTGELF
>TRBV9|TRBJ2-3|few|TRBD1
ASSVGTGVTDTQY
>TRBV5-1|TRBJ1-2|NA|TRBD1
ASSRTGEYMYGYT
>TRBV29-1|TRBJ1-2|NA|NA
SVDPISGGYT